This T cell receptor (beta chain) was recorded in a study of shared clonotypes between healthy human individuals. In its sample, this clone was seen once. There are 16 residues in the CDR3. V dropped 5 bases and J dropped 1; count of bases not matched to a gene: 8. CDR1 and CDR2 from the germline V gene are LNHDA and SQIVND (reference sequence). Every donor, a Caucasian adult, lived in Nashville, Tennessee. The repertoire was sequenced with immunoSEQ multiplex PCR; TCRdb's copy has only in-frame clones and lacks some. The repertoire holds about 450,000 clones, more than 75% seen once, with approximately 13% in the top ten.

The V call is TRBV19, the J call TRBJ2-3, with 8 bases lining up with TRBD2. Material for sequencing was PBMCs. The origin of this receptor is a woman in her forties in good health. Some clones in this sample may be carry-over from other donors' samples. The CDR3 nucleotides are TGTGCCAGTAGTTTTAGCGGGATTGGGGGCACAGATACGCAGTATTTT. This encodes CASSFSGIGGTDTQYF.